This T cell receptor beta chain was found in a study of T cells in tuberculosis. The table came from immunoSEQ multiplex PCR; TCRdb's copy has only in-frame clones and leaves some out. This sample carries about 40,000 clones, almost 95% of them seen once, and the ten largest clones take 12%. The table lists this clone with a count of one. The CDR3 spans 15 residues. This TCR came from a donor aged 10-30 years with latent tuberculosis or without tuberculosis infection. Some clones in this sample may be carry-over from other donors' samples. The V gene is TRBV21-1, the J gene TRBJ1-6; the DNA was not compared with TRBD1, the D call given in the table. TRBV21-1 is listed as a pseudogene. The sample was PBMCs. The chain's CDR3 is CASSRRQESNSPLHF. The CDR3 region has the DNA TGTGCCAGCAGCCGCCGACAGGAATCGAATTCACCCCTCCACTTT.